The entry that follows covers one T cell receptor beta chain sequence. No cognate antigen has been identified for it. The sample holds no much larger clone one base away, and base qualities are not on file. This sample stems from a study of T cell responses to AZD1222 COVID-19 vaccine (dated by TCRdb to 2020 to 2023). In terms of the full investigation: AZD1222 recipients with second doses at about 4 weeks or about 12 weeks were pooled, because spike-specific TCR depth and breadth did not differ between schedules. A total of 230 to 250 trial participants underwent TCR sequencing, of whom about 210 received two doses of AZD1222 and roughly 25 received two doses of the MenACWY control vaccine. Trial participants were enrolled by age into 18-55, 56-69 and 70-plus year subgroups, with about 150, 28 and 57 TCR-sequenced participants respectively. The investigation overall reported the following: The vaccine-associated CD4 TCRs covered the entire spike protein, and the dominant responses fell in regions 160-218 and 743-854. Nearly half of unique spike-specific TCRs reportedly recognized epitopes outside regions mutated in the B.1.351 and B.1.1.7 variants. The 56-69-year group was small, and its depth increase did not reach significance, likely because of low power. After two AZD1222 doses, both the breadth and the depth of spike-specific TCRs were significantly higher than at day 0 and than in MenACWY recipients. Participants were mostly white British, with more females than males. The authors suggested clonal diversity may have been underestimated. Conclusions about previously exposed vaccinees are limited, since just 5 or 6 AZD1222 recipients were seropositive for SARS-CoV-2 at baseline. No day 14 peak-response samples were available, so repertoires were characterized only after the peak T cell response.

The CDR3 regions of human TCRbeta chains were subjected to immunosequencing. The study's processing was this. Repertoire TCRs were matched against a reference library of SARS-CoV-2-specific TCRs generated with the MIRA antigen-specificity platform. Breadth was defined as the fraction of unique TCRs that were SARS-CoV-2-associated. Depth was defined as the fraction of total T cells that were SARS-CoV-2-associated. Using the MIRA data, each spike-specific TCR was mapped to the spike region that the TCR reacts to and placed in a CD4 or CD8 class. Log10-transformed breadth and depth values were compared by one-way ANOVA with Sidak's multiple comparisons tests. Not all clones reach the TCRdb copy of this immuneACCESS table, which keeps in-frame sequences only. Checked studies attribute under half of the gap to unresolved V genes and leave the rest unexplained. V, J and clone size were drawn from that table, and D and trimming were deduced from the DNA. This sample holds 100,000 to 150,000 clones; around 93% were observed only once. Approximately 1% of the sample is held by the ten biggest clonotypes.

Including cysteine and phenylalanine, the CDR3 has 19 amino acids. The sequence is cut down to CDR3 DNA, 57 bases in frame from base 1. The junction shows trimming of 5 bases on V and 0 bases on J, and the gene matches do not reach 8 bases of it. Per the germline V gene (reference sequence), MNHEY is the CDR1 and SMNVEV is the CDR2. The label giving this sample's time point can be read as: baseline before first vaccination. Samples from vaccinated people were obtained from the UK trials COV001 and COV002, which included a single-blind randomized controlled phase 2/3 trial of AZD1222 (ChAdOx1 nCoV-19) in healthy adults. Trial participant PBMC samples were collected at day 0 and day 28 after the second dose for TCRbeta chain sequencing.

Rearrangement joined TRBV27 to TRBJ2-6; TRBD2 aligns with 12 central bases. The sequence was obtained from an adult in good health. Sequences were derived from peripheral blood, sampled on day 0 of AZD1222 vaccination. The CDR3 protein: CASSPRLAGVRSGANVLTF. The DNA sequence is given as TGTGCCAGCAGTCCTCGACTAGCGGGAGTTCGCTCTGGGGCCAACGTCCTGACTTTC.